The rows below give T cell receptor beta chains drawn from one sample of a study of human T cells and chemical hapten exposure. TCRdb reanalysed the RACE reads using MiXCR and keeps one entry per CDR3 protein. The table records under 95,000 distinct CDR3 sequences, around 9% of them present only once. The sample was whole blood. These receptors all come from a female donor in good health. Some clones in this sample may be carry-over from other donors' samples. Each CDR3 is given with its conserved first and last residue. D genes are given only for firm matches. The size field is filled for only some rows; it gives once, few, many or a size class.

v_call: TRBV3-1; d_call: NA; clone_size: few; j_call: TRBJ2-7; cdr3_nt: TGTGCCAGCAGCCAAGATCCGACAAGGTCCTACGAGCAGTACTTC; cdr3_aa: CASSQDPTRSYEQYF
v_call: TRBV20-1; d_call: TRBD2; clone_size: NA; j_call: TRBJ2-3; cdr3_nt: TGCAGTGCAGCGGGAGGGGACACAGATACGCAGTATTTT; cdr3_aa: CSAAGGDTDTQYF
v_call: TRBV28; d_call: NA; clone_size: many; j_call: TRBJ2-1; cdr3_nt: TGTGCCAGCAGTTCCCGGGACTTATTCCTTGTCAATGAGCAGTTCTTC; cdr3_aa: CASSSRDLFLVNEQFF
v_call: TRBV30; d_call: TRBD1; clone_size: NA; j_call: TRBJ2-2; cdr3_nt: TGTGCCTGGAAGACGACAGGGGGCGACACCGGGGAGCTGTTTTTT; cdr3_aa: CAWKTTGGDTGELFF
v_call: TRBV9; d_call: NA; clone_size: many; j_call: TRBJ1-2; cdr3_nt: TGTGCCAGCAGCGTAGATGGAGGAGCTAACTATGGCTACACCTTC; cdr3_aa: CASSVDGGANYGYTF
v_call: TRBV28; d_call: TRBD1; clone_size: few; j_call: TRBJ1-5; cdr3_nt: TGTGCCAGCAGTTTACCTAAACAGGGGGCCGAGCAGCCCCAGCATTTT; cdr3_aa: CASSLPKQGAEQPQHF
v_call: TRBV7-2; d_call: NA; clone_size: few; j_call: TRBJ2-6; cdr3_nt: TGTGCCAGCAGTCGCACTGCTTTTTCGGCTGGGGCCAACGTCCTGACTTTC; cdr3_aa: CASSRTAFSAGANVLTF
v_call: TRBV28; d_call: TRBD2; clone_size: once; j_call: TRBJ2-3; cdr3_nt: TGTGCCAGCAGAAGACTAGCGGGAGTAGCAGATACGCAGTATTTT; cdr3_aa: CASRRLAGVADTQYF
v_call: TRBV3-1; d_call: NA; clone_size: few; j_call: TRBJ2-1; cdr3_nt: TGTGCCAGCAGCCAAGGGTACAATGAGCAGTTCTTC; cdr3_aa: CASSQGYNEQFF
v_call: TRBV20-1; d_call: NA; clone_size: NA; j_call: TRBJ2-2; cdr3_nt: TGCAGTGCTAGAGTGGGGCCCGGGGAGCTGTTTTTT; cdr3_aa: CSARVGPGELFF
v_call: TRBV28; d_call: NA; clone_size: few; j_call: TRBJ1-3; cdr3_nt: TGTGCCAGCAGAGTTGGACAGCACACTGGAAACACCATATATTTT; cdr3_aa: CASRVGQHTGNTIYF
v_call: TRBV28; d_call: NA; clone_size: few; j_call: TRBJ1-5; cdr3_nt: TGTGCCAGCAGTTTACGGGGAAACAATCAGCCCCAGCATTTT; cdr3_aa: CASSLRGNNQPQHF
v_call: TRBV28; d_call: NA; clone_size: many; j_call: TRBJ2-7; cdr3_nt: TGTGCCAGCAGTTTAGGGACATCGGGGAAGGATGAGCAGTACTTC; cdr3_aa: CASSLGTSGKDEQYF
v_call: TRBV29-1; d_call: TRBD1; clone_size: NA; j_call: TRBJ1-2; cdr3_nt: TGCAGCGTTGAGGGGGAACAGGGGCCCCATGGCTACACCTTC; cdr3_aa: CSVEGEQGPHGYTF
v_call: TRBV5-5; d_call: NA; clone_size: many; j_call: TRBJ2-5; cdr3_nt: TGTGCCAGCAGGAGTTCGGGGCCGGAGACCCAGTACTTC; cdr3_aa: CASRSSGPETQYF
v_call: TRBV7-2; d_call: NA; clone_size: NA; j_call: TRBJ1-5; cdr3_nt: TGTGCCAGCAGCCCAGGTACAGAACTATTCTATAGCAATCAGCCCCAGCATTTT; cdr3_aa: CASSPGTELFYSNQPQHF
v_call: TRBV24-1; d_call: TRBD1; clone_size: NA; j_call: TRBJ2-2; cdr3_nt: TGTGCCACCAGGTCCCGGTCGGGACAGGGGAACACCGGGGAGCTGTTTTTT; cdr3_aa: CATRSRSGQGNTGELFF
v_call: TRBV29-1; d_call: NA; clone_size: many; j_call: TRBJ2-6; cdr3_nt: TGCAGCGTTTTCCCCCCCGGGGCCAACGTCCTGACTTTC; cdr3_aa: CSVFPPGANVLTF
v_call: TRBV27; d_call: NA; clone_size: many; j_call: TRBJ2-7; cdr3_nt: TGTGCCAGCAGCCTAAGGGATAACAAAGACGAGCAGTACTTC; cdr3_aa: CASSLRDNKDEQYF
v_call: TRBV24-1; d_call: TRBD1; clone_size: NA; j_call: TRBJ2-5; cdr3_nt: TGTGCCACCAGTGATCCAAACAGGGGAATAGGCGAGACCCAGTACTTC; cdr3_aa: CATSDPNRGIGETQYF
v_call: TRBV20-1; d_call: NA; clone_size: few; j_call: TRBJ2-5; cdr3_nt: TGCAGTGCTAGCCGACAGACTCAAGAGACCCAGTACTTC; cdr3_aa: CSASRQTQETQYF
v_call: TRBV28; d_call: TRBD2; clone_size: many; j_call: TRBJ2-3; cdr3_nt: TGTGCCAGCAGTTTACCCAGCGGGACTTTAGTAACAGATACGCAGTATTTT; cdr3_aa: CASSLPSGTLVTDTQYF
v_call: TRBV10-3; d_call: NA; clone_size: many; j_call: TRBJ1-1; cdr3_nt: TGTGCCATCAGTGCACAGGGAATGAACACTGAAGCTTTCTTT; cdr3_aa: CAISAQGMNTEAFF
v_call: TRBV2; d_call: NA; clone_size: NA; j_call: TRBJ2-5; cdr3_nt: TGTGCCAGCAGCGTACAGCAACGGCTGGAGACCCAGTACTTC; cdr3_aa: CASSVQQRLETQYF
v_call: TRBV19; d_call: NA; clone_size: NA; j_call: TRBJ2-6; cdr3_nt: TGTGCCAGTAGTATTGGAGGGGGCTCTGGGGCCAACGTCCTGACTTTC; cdr3_aa: CASSIGGGSGANVLTF
v_call: TRBV7-8; d_call: NA; clone_size: few; j_call: TRBJ2-3; cdr3_nt: TGTGCCAGCAGCTTAGTCGGTCCTCCAGCGGCGCAGTATTTT; cdr3_aa: CASSLVGPPAAQYF
v_call: TRBV28; d_call: NA; clone_size: many; j_call: TRBJ2-3; cdr3_nt: TGTGCCAGCAGCTCATCGCAAAAACTGAGGGGAGAGGTCACAGATACGCAGTATTTT; cdr3_aa: CASSSSQKLRGEVTDTQYF
v_call: TRBV28; d_call: TRBD1; clone_size: few; j_call: TRBJ2-3; cdr3_nt: TGTGCCAGCAGTTTCCCCGGGACAGGGACTAGCACAGATACGCAGTATTTT; cdr3_aa: CASSFPGTGTSTDTQYF
v_call: TRBV30; d_call: NA; clone_size: NA; j_call: TRBJ1-2; cdr3_nt: TGTGCCTGGAGTGAGACGGATTATGGCTACACCTTC; cdr3_aa: CAWSETDYGYTF
v_call: TRBV5-1; d_call: TRBD2; clone_size: NA; j_call: TRBJ2-2; cdr3_nt: TGCGCCAGCAGCTTCCGACTAGCGGGAGCCGGGGAGCTGTTTTTT; cdr3_aa: CASSFRLAGAGELFF
v_call: TRBV5-4; d_call: NA; clone_size: many; j_call: TRBJ2-5; cdr3_nt: TGTGCCAGCAGCTCCAGAGGGGAAGAGACCCAGTACTTC; cdr3_aa: CASSSRGEETQYF
v_call: TRBV30; d_call: NA; clone_size: many; j_call: TRBJ2-6; cdr3_nt: TGTGCCGGAGGGGACACAGGAGTCTCTGGGGCCAACGTCCTGACTTTC; cdr3_aa: CAGGDTGVSGANVLTF
v_call: TRBV7-2; d_call: NA; clone_size: NA; j_call: TRBJ2-7; cdr3_nt: TGTGCCAGCACCCTAGGTGTAGGCATCTCCTACGAGCAGTACTTC; cdr3_aa: CASTLGVGISYEQYF
v_call: TRBV15; d_call: NA; clone_size: NA; j_call: TRBJ2-1; cdr3_nt: TGTGCCACCAGCAGAGACCCGTTATCCGAGCAGTTCTTC; cdr3_aa: CATSRDPLSEQFF
v_call: TRBV20-1; d_call: TRBD2; clone_size: NA; j_call: TRBJ2-3; cdr3_nt: TGCAGTGCTAGCGGACTAGCGGGAGGGAGCTATGACACAGATACGCAGTATTTT; cdr3_aa: CSASGLAGGSYDTDTQYF
v_call: TRBV4-2; d_call: NA; clone_size: NA; j_call: TRBJ2-7; cdr3_nt: TGTGCCAGCAGCCAAAAACTGACAGGTGCCTACGAGCAGTACTTC; cdr3_aa: CASSQKLTGAYEQYF
v_call: TRBV7-9; d_call: NA; clone_size: NA; j_call: TRBJ2-6; cdr3_nt: TGTGCCAGCAGCTTAGTAGCTGGGGCCAACGTCCTGACTTTC; cdr3_aa: CASSLVAGANVLTF
v_call: TRBV27; d_call: TRBD1; clone_size: few; j_call: TRBJ2-7; cdr3_nt: TGTGCCAGCAGTGAGGCCGGGACAGGGTTGGAGCAGTACTTC; cdr3_aa: CASSEAGTGLEQYF
v_call: TRBV20-1; d_call: TRBD2; clone_size: few; j_call: TRBJ2-7; cdr3_nt: TGCAGTGCTAGAGATCTTCAACTAGCGGGAGGGTTTAGCTCCTACGAGCAGTACTTC; cdr3_aa: CSARDLQLAGGFSSYEQYF
v_call: TRBV27; d_call: NA; clone_size: few; j_call: TRBJ1-5; cdr3_nt: TGTGCCAGCAGTTTTCGGGCGGGCAATCAGCCCCAGCATTTT; cdr3_aa: CASSFRAGNQPQHF
v_call: TRBV20-1; d_call: NA; clone_size: NA; j_call: TRBJ1-1; cdr3_nt: TGCAGTGCTAGTCTGGGAGGAACGAACACTGAAGCTTCCTTT; cdr3_aa: CSASLGGTNTEASF
v_call: TRBV6-4; d_call: TRBD1; clone_size: few; j_call: TRBJ1-5; cdr3_nt: TGTGCCAGCAGTGACTCGTCCTGGGGGACAGATAGCAATCAGCCCCAGCATTTT; cdr3_aa: CASSDSSWGTDSNQPQHF
v_call: TRBV7-2; d_call: NA; clone_size: many; j_call: TRBJ2-5; cdr3_nt: TGTGCCAGCAGCAAATGGCAAGAGACCCAGTACTTC; cdr3_aa: CASSKWQETQYF
v_call: TRBV27; d_call: TRBD1; clone_size: few; j_call: TRBJ1-2; cdr3_nt: TGTGCCAGCAGTCCAGCTAACAGGGGAGGTTACTATGGCTACACCTTC; cdr3_aa: CASSPANRGGYYGYTF
v_call: TRBV21-1; d_call: NA; clone_size: many; j_call: TRBJ2-7; cdr3_nt: TGTGCCAGCAGCGAGACAGGGGTTTTTTACGAGCAGTACTTC; cdr3_aa: CASSETGVFYEQYF
v_call: TRBV20-1; d_call: NA; clone_size: many; j_call: TRBJ2-3; cdr3_nt: TGCAGTGCAACGGGGGAGGCGGCAGATACGCAGTATTTT; cdr3_aa: CSATGEAADTQYF
v_call: TRBV11-2; d_call: TRBD1; clone_size: many; j_call: TRBJ1-1; cdr3_nt: TGTGCCAGCAGCGGGTCGACAGGGGGGATCACTGAAGCTTTCTTT; cdr3_aa: CASSGSTGGITEAFF
v_call: TRBV20-1; d_call: TRBD2; clone_size: NA; j_call: TRBJ2-1; cdr3_nt: TGCAGTGCCGCAACTAGCGGGAAAAACAATGAGCAGTTCTTC; cdr3_aa: CSAATSGKNNEQFF
v_call: TRBV7-9; d_call: TRBD1; clone_size: NA; j_call: TRBJ1-2; cdr3_nt: TGTGCCAGCAGCTTAGGGACAGGGGATGGCTACACCTTC; cdr3_aa: CASSLGTGDGYTF
v_call: TRBV19; d_call: TRBD2; clone_size: NA; j_call: TRBJ2-2; cdr3_nt: TGTGCCAGTAGGACTAGCGCGCGGGGGAGGTTCGGGGAGCTGTTTTTT; cdr3_aa: CASRTSARGRFGELFF
v_call: TRBV7-2; d_call: NA; clone_size: few; j_call: TRBJ2-6; cdr3_nt: TGTGCCAGCAGCCCCAGGGTTGACAACGTCCTGACTTTC; cdr3_aa: CASSPRVDNVLTF
v_call: TRBV29-1; d_call: TRBD1; clone_size: NA; j_call: TRBJ1-5; cdr3_nt: TGCAGCGCCGGGACAGGGGAGAGCAATCAGCCCCAGCATTTT; cdr3_aa: CSAGTGESNQPQHF
v_call: TRBV30; d_call: NA; clone_size: NA; j_call: TRBJ2-7; cdr3_nt: TGTGCCTGGAGCCGCGGATTAGTGAACGAGCAGTACTTC; cdr3_aa: CAWSRGLVNEQYF
v_call: TRBV6-5; d_call: TRBD2; clone_size: few; j_call: TRBJ2-1; cdr3_nt: TGTGCCAGCAGTTTCCGCGGGAGGGCCTACAATGAGCAGTTCTTC; cdr3_aa: CASSFRGRAYNEQFF
v_call: TRBV12-3/TRBV12-4; d_call: TRBD1; clone_size: few; j_call: TRBJ2-1; cdr3_nt: TGTGCCAGCAGTTTCAGGGACAGGGATTGGGATGAGCAGTTCTTC; cdr3_aa: CASSFRDRDWDEQFF
v_call: TRBV11-2; d_call: NA; clone_size: many; j_call: TRBJ2-4; cdr3_nt: TGTGCCAGCAGCTTTGGCCAGGAAGGGTTCGAGGAGTACTTC; cdr3_aa: CASSFGQEGFEEYF
v_call: TRBV10-3; d_call: NA; clone_size: many; j_call: TRBJ1-5; cdr3_nt: TGTGCCATCAGGGAGACAGACGGGTGGAATCAGCCCCAGCATTTT; cdr3_aa: CAIRETDGWNQPQHF
v_call: TRBV16; d_call: NA; clone_size: few; j_call: TRBJ1-1; cdr3_nt: TGTGCCAGCAGCCAATGGGCAAGCACTGAAGCTTTCTTT; cdr3_aa: CASSQWASTEAFF
v_call: TRBV4-1; d_call: NA; clone_size: few; j_call: TRBJ2-3; cdr3_nt: TGCGCCAGCAGCCAAGTAATAGCGGGTTACCAGGGGTCAGATACGCAGTATTTT; cdr3_aa: CASSQVIAGYQGSDTQYF
v_call: TRBV4-3; d_call: TRBD2; clone_size: medium-sized; j_call: TRBJ2-1; cdr3_nt: TGCGCCAGCAGCCAACAAACTAGCGGAGATTACAATGAGCAGTTCTTC; cdr3_aa: CASSQQTSGDYNEQFF